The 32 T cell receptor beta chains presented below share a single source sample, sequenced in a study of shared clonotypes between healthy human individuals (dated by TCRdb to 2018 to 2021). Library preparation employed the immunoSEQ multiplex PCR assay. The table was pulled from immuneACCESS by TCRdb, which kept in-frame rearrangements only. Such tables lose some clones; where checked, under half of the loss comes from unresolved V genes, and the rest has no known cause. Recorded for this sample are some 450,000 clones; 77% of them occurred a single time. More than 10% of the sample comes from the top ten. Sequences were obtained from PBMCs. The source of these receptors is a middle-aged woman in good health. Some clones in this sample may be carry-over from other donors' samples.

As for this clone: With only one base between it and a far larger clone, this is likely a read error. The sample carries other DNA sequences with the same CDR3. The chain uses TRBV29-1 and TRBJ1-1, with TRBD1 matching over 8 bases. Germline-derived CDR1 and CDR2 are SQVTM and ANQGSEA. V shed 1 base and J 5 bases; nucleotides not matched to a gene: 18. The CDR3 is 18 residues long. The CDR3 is CSVEGAEGQGAWRTEAFF. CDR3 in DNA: TGCAGCGTTGAAGGTGCTGAGGGGCAGGGGGCCTGGAGGACTGAAGCTTTCTTT.

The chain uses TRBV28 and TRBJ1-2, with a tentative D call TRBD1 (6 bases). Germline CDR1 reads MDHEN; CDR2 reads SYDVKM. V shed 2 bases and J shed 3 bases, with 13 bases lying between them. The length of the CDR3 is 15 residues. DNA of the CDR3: TGTGCCAGCAGTTTAGGCCAGCAGGGGTACTATGGCTACACCTTC. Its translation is CASSLGQQGYYGYTF.

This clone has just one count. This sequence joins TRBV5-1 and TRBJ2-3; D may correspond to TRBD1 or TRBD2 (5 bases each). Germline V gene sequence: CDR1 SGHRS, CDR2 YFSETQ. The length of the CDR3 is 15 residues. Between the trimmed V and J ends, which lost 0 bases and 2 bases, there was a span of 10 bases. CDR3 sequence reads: CASSLEPGTTDTQYF. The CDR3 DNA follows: TGCGCCAGCAGCTTGGAGCCGGGGACCACAGATACGCAGTATTTT.

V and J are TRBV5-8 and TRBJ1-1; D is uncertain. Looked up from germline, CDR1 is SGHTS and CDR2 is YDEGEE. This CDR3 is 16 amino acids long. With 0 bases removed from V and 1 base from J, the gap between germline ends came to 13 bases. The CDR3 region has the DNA TGTGCCAGCAGCTTGGCCCTTAGGACCTCGAACACTGAAGCTTTCTTT. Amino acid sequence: CASSLALRTSNTEAFF.

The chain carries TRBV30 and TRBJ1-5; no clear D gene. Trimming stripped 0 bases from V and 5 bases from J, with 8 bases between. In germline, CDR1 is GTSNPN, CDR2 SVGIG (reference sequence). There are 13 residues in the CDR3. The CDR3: CAWSVRFDQPQHF. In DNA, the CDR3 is TGTGCCTGGAGTGTACGGTTTGATCAGCCCCAGCATTTT.

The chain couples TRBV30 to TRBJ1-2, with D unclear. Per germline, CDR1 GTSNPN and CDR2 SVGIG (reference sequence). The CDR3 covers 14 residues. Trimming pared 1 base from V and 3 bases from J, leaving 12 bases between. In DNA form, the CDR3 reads TGTGCCTGGAGTGAGGCGGGTTTGGACTATGGCTACACCTTC. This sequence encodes CAWSEAGLDYGYTF.

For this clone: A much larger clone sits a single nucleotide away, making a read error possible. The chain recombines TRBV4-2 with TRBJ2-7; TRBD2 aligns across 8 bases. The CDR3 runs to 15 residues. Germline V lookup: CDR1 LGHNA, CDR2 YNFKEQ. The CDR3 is CASSQESGSSDEQYF. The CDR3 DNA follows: TGTGCCAGCAGCCAAGAGAGCGGGAGCTCCGACGAGCAGTACTTC.

CDR3 coding DNA: TGTGCCAGCAGTTTTCCAGGTCCCACCGGGGAGCTGTTTTTT. The encoded protein is CASSFPGPTGELFF. The chain employs TRBV28 and TRBJ2-2; D gene ambiguous. Germline V gene data show CDR1 as MDHEN and CDR2 as SYDVKM. The CDR3 loop spans 14 amino acids. Trimming took 3 bases from V and 4 from J, leaving 9 bases between them.

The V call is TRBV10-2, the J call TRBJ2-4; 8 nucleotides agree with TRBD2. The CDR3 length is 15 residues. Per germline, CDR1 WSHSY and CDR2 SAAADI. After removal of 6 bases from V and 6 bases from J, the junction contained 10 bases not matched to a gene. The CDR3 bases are TGCGCCAGCAGGACTGGGGGACTAGGGCGAAACATTCAGTACTTC. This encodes CASRTGGLGRNIQYF.

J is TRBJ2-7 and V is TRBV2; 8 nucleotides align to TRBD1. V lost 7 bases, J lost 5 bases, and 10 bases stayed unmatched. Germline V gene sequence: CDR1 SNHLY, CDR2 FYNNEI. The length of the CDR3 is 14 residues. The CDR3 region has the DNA TGTGCCAGCAATTCCGGGACAGGAAAGAACGAGCAGTACTTC. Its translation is CASNSGTGKNEQYF.

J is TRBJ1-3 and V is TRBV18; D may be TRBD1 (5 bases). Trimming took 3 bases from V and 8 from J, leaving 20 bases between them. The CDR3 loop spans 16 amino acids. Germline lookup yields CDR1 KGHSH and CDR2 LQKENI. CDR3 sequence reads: CASSPRGEDEGHTIYF. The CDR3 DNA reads TGTGCCAGCTCACCCCGGGGCGAAGACGAAGGACACACCATATATTTT.

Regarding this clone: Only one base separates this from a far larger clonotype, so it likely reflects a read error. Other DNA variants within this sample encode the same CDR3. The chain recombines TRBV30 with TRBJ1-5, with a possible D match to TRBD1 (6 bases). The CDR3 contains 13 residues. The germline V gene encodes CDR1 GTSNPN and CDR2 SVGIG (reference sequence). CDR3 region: CAWSRGNGQPQHF. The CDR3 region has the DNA TGTGCCTGGAGTAGGGGGAACGGGCAGCCCCAACATTTT.

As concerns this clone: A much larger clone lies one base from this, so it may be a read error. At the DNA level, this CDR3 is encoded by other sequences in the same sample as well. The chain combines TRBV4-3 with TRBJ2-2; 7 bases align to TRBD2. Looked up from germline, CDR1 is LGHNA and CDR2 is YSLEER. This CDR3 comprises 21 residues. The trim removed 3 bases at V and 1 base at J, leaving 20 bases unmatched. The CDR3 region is CASSQDPPAGTHPQNTGELFF. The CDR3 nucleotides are TGCGCCAGCAGCCAGGATCCCCCAGCGGGAACCCACCCGCAGAACACCGGGGAGCTGTTTTTT.

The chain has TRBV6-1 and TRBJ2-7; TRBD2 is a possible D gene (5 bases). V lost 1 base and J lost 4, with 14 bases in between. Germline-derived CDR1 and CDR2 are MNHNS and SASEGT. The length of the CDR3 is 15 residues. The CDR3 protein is CASSEVGGSQYEQYF. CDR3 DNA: TGTGCCAGCAGTGAAGTGGGCGGGTCCCAATACGAGCAGTACTTC.

As DNA, the CDR3 is TGTGCCAGTAGTATAAAGTCGTTGGCTAGCGGTATTGGGCGGCAAGAGACCCAGTACTTC. This translates into CASSIKSLASGIGRQETQYF. The chain employs TRBV19 and TRBJ2-5; the match to TRBD2 covers 7 bases. The germline CDR1 and CDR2 sequences are LNHDA and SQIVND (reference sequence). The CDR3 sequence is 20 residues long. The junction had 20 bases not matched to a gene; V was cut back by 2 bases and J by 2 bases.

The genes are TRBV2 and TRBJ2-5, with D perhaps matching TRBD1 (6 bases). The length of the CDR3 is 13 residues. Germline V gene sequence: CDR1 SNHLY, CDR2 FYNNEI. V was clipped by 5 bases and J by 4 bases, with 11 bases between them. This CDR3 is CASSRDKRETQYF. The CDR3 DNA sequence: TGTGCCAGCAGTCGGGACAAACGAGAGACCCAGTACTTC.

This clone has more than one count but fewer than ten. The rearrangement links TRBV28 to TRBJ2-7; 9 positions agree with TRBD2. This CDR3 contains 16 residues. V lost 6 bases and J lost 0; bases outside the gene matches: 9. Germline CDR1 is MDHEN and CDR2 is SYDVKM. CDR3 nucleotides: TGTGCCAGCAGGGGTAGACTAGCGGAAAGCTCCTACGAGCAGTACTTC. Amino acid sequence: CASRGRLAESSYEQYF.

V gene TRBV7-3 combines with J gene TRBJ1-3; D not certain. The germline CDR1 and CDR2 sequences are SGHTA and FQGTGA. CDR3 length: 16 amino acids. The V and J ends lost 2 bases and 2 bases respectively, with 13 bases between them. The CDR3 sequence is CASSLGQVSAGNTIYF. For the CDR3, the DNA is TGTGCCAGCAGCTTAGGCCAGGTCTCAGCTGGAAACACCATATATTTT. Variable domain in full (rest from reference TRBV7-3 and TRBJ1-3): GAGVSQTPSNKVTEKGKYVELRCDPISGHTALYWYRQSLGQGPEFLIYFQGTGAADDSGLPNDRFFAVRPEGSVSTLKIQRTERGDSAVYLCASSLGQVSAGNTIYFGEGSWLTVV.

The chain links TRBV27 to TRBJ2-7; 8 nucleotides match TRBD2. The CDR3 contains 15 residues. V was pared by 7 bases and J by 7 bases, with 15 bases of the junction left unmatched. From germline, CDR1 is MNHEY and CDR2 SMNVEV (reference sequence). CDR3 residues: CASTNAGGLLGEQYF. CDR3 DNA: TGTGCCAGCACAAATGCGGGGGGCCTCCTTGGGGAGCAGTACTTC.

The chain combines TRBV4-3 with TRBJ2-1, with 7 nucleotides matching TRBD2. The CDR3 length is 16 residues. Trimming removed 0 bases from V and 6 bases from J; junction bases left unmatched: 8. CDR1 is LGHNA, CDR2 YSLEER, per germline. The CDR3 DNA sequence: TGCGCCAGCAGCCAAGACCCAGGGAGGGTCCGCAATGAGCAGTTCTTC. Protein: CASSQDPGRVRNEQFF.

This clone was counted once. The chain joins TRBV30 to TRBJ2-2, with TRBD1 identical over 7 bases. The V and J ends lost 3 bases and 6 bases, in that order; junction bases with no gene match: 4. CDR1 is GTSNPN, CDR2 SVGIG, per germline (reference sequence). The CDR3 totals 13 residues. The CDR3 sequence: CAWRETGPGELFF. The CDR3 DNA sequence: TGTGCCTGGAGGGAGACAGGGCCCGGGGAGCTGTTTTTT.

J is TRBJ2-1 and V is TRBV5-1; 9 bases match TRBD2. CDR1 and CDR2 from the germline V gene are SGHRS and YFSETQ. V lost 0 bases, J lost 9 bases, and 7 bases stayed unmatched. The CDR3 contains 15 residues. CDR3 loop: CASSLVGTSRSEQFF. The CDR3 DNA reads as TGCGCCAGCAGCTTGGTGGGGACTAGCAGAAGTGAGCAGTTCTTC.

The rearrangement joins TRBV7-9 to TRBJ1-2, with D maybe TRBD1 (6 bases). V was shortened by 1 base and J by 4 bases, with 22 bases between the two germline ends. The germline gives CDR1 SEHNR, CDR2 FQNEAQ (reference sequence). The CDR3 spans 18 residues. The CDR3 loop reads CASSLVGSRGAGPYGYTF. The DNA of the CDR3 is TGTGCCAGCAGCTTAGTGGGTTCCAGGGGCGCCGGTCCCTATGGCTACACCTTC.

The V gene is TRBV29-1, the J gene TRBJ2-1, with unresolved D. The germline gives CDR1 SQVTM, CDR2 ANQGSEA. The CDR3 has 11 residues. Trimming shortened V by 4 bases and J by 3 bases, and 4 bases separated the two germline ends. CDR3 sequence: CSVAGYNEQFF. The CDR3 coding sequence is TGCAGCGTTGCAGGCTACAATGAGCAGTTCTTC.

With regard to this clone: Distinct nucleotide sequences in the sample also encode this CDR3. CDR3 sequence (DNA): TGTGCCAGCAGCTCACGAACAGGGGGGACCTACGAGCAGTACTTC. Its protein product is CASSSRTGGTYEQYF. The chain couples TRBV7-9 to TRBJ2-7, with TRBD1 identical over 8 bases. This CDR3 has 15 residues. Germline lookup yields CDR1 SEHNR and CDR2 FQNEAQ (reference sequence). With V trimmed by 4 bases and J by 2 bases, 7 bases remained unmatched.

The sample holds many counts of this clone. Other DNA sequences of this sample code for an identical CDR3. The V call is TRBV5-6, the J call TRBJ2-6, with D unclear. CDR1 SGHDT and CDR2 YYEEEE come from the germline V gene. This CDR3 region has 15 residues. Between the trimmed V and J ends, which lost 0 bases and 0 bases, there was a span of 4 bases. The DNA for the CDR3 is TGTGCCAGCAGCTTGGGTGTCTCTGGGGCCAACGTCCTGACTTTC. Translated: CASSLGVSGANVLTF.

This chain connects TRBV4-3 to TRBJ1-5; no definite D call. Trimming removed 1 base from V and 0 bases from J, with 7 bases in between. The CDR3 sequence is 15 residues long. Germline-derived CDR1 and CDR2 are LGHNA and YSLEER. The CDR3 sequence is CASSQAAYSNQPQHF. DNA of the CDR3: TGCGCCAGCAGCCAAGCGGCTTATAGCAATCAGCCCCAGCATTTT.

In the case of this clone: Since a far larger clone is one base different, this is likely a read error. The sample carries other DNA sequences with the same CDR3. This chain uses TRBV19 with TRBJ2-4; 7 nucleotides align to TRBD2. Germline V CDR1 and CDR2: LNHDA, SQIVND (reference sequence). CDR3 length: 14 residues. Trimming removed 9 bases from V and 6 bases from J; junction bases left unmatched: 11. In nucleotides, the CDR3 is TGTGCCAGCAGTGATGGGAGGGAGGGAAACATTCAGTACTTC. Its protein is CASSDGREGNIQYF.

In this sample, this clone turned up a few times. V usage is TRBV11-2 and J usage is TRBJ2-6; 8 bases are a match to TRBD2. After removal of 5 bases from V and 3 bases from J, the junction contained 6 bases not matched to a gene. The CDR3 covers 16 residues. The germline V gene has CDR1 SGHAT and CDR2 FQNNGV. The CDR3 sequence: CASSGLATLGANVLTF. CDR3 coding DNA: TGTGCCAGCAGCGGACTAGCCACCCTTGGGGCCAACGTCCTGACTTTC.

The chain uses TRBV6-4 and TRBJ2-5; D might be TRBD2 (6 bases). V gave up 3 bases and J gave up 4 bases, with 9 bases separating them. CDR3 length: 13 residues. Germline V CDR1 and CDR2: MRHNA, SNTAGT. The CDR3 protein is CASSELGGETQYF. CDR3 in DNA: TGTGCCAGCAGTGAATTGGGGGGAGAGACCCAGTACTTC.

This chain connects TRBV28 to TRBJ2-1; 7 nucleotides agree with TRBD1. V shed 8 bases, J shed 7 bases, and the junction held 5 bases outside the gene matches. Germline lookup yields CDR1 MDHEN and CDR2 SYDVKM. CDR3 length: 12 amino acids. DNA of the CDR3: TGTGCCAGCGGGCGCAGGGGGAATGAGCAGTTCTTC. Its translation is CASGRRGNEQFF.

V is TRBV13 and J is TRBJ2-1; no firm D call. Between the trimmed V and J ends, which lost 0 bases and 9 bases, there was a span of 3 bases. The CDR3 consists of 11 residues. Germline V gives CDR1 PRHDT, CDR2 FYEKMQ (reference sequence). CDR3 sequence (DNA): TGTGCCAGCAGCTTAGGGGGTGAGCAGTTCTTC. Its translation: CASSLGGEQFF.